The 22 T cell receptor beta chains reported below all come from one sample, sequenced in a study of cytomegalovirus exposure and HLA in healthy donors (dated by TCRdb to about 2017). The library relied on the immunoSEQ multiplex PCR assay. For the multiplex PCR, a mixture combining 60 forward primers for TCR Vbeta segments and 13 reverse primers for TCR Jbeta segments was used. TCRdb provides this immuneACCESS table in a form limited to in-frame rearrangements. Some clones are lacking; in checked studies, under half of them reflect an unresolved V gene, and why the rest are absent is not known. In all, the sample holds around 200,000 clones, and around four fifths of those were seen once. Clones ranked in the top ten supply 1.5% to 2% of the sample. The sample consisted of PBMCs. Source of these receptors: a man aged 50-59 years in good health and CMV-seronegative.

This clone was found a few times. This chain links TRBV14 with TRBJ2-5; 7 nucleotides match TRBD2. The CDR3 contains 15 residues. V lost 4 bases, J lost 5 bases, and 10 bases stayed unmatched. Germline assignment: CDR1 SGHDN and CDR2 FVKESK. The CDR3 region has the DNA TGTGCCAGCAGCCCGGGGGACTATCAGGAGGAGACCCAGTACTTC. Its protein product is CASSPGDYQEETQYF.

Points on this clone: Other DNA variants within this sample encode the same CDR3. The V gene is TRBV30, the J gene TRBJ1-3; unclear D gene. V was pared by 7 bases and J by 1 base, with 11 bases between. Germline CDR1 and CDR2: GTSNPN and SVGIG (reference sequence). The CDR3 is 13 residues long. The CDR3, as DNA: TGTGCCTCTACGGCGGGTTCTGGAAACACCATATATTTT. Amino acid sequence: CASTAGSGNTIYF.

V usage is TRBV6-5 and J usage is TRBJ1-1; 7 bases line up with TRBD1. Germline V gives CDR1 MNHEY, CDR2 SVGAGI. This CDR3 region has 15 residues. The ends lost 6 bases at V and 1 base at J; junction bases unmatched: 8. CDR3 amino acids: CASSQTGSRNTEAFF. The CDR3 DNA follows: TGTGCCAGCAGCCAGACAGGGAGTAGGAACACTGAAGCTTTCTTT.

This chain connects TRBV19 to TRBJ2-3; 11 bases are a match to TRBD2. CDR3 length: 18 residues. V shed 7 bases and J 5 bases; nucleotides not matched to a gene: 17. CDR1 LNHDA and CDR2 SQIVND come from the germline V gene (reference sequence). The chain's CDR3 is CASTGPLGLAGGEDTQYF. In DNA, the CDR3 is TGTGCCAGTACCGGCCCGTTGGGGCTAGCGGGAGGTGAAGATACGCAGTATTTT. Drawing the rest from reference TRBV19 and TRBJ2-3, the complete variable domain is DGGITQSPKYLFRKEGQNVTLSCEQNLNHDAMYWYRQDPGQGLRLIYYSQIVNDFQKGDIAEGYSVSREKKESFPLTVTSAQKNPTAFYLCASTGPLGLAGGEDTQYFGPGTRLTVL.

J is TRBJ2-4 and V is TRBV6-5, with TRBD2 as a possible D gene (7 bases). Trimming took 2 bases from V and 3 from J, leaving 14 bases between them. Germline-derived CDR1 and CDR2 are MNHEY and SVGAGI. The CDR3 covers 16 residues. The DNA for the CDR3 is TGTGCCAGCAGTTACGCGGGGGCGAGGGGCAAAAACATTCAGTACTTC. Its protein product is CASSYAGARGKNIQYF.

This sequence joins TRBV7-2 and TRBJ1-3; D possibly corresponds to TRBD1 (5 bases). With 2 bases removed from V and 3 bases from J, the gap between germline ends came to 8 bases. Germline V gives CDR1 SGHTA, CDR2 FQGNSA. The CDR3 contains 14 residues. The CDR3 here is CASSLQGIGNTIYF. CDR3 nucleotides: TGTGCCAGCAGCTTACAGGGAATTGGAAACACCATATATTTT.

The rearrangement joins TRBV9 to TRBJ2-1; 9 nucleotides match TRBD1. V lost 8 bases, J lost 3 bases, and 12 bases stayed unmatched. The CDR3 consists of 16 residues. Germline V gene sequence: CDR1 SGDLS, CDR2 YYNGEE. For the CDR3, the DNA is TGTGCCAGTTCCAGAACTGGGACAGGGATCTACAATGAGCAGTTCTTC. It yields the protein CASSRTGTGIYNEQFF.

J is TRBJ1-2 and V is TRBV5-5, with D unresolved. Trimming stripped 0 bases from V and 4 bases from J, with 13 bases between. This CDR3 is built from 15 residues. Germline V gives CDR1 SGHKS, CDR2 YYEKEE (reference sequence). The CDR3 DNA is TGTGCCAGCAGCTTGGGGGCGGAGGCAGTCTATGGCTACACCTTC. Translating it yields CASSLGAEAVYGYTF.

The CDR3 nucleotides read TGTGCCAGTACCCCCGGACAGGGGAACTACGAGCAGTACTTC. As protein: CASTPGQGNYEQYF. V is TRBV19 and J is TRBJ2-7; 9 nucleotides agree with TRBD1. V shed 7 bases and J 3 bases; nucleotides not matched to a gene: 7. The germline V gene encodes CDR1 LNHDA and CDR2 SQIVND (reference sequence). This CDR3 has 14 amino acids.

The rearrangement joins TRBV6-5 to TRBJ1-4; maybe TRBD1 (6 bases). The CDR3 covers 14 residues. CDR1 MNHEY and CDR2 SVGAGI come from the germline V gene. Trimming stripped 4 bases from V and 8 bases from J, with 14 bases between. CDR3 sequence (DNA): TGTGCCAGCAGTTTAGTTCGCGGGGGCGAAAAACTGTTTTTT. It encodes CASSLVRGGEKLFF.

Concerning this clone itself: Other DNA sequences in the same sample also yield this CDR3. V usage is TRBV5-1 and J usage is TRBJ2-5; D perhaps matches TRBD2 (7 bases). Germline CDR1 reads SGHRS; CDR2 reads YFSETQ. Trimming took off 2 bases at V and 5 bases at J, with 13 bases between the two ends. The CDR3 is 14 amino acids. The CDR3 DNA reads as TGCGCCAGCAGCTTCGGGGGGCCCGGGGAGACCCAGTACTTC. Its translation is CASSFGGPGETQYF.

The rearrangement joins TRBV19 to TRBJ1-5; D is possibly TRBD1 (5 bases). Between the trimmed V and J ends, which lost 5 bases and 0 bases, there was a span of 14 bases. CDR1 is LNHDA, CDR2 SQIVND, per germline (reference sequence). This CDR3 contains 16 residues. CDR3 DNA: TGTGCCAGTAGTGCATTGACAGATTATAGCAATCAGCCCCAGCATTTT. Translating it yields CASSALTDYSNQPQHF.

V gene TRBV7-2 combines with J gene TRBJ2-7; D is uncertain. V lost 1 base, J lost 3 bases, and 7 bases lay in between. CDR1 SGHTA and CDR2 FQGNSA come from the germline V gene. The CDR3 is 13 residues long. This CDR3 is CASSLVASYEQYF. In DNA form, the CDR3 reads TGTGCCAGCAGCTTAGTTGCTAGCTACGAGCAGTACTTC.

This sequence joins TRBV6-1 and TRBJ2-5; 9 bases map to TRBD1. The DNA end is more similar to TRBJ2-7, so the J call may be wrong. The CDR3 length is 14 residues. CDR1 and CDR2 (germline): MNHNS, SASEGT. CDR3 amino acids: CASSEGDRVHEQYF. The CDR3 region has the DNA TGTGCCAGCAGTGAAGGGGACAGGGTCCACGAGCAGTACTTC.

The chain employs TRBV4-3 and TRBJ1-1, with D tentatively TRBD1 (6 bases). The CDR3 covers 17 residues. Per germline, CDR1 LGHNA and CDR2 YSLEER. V was clipped by 4 bases and J by 3 bases, with 21 bases between them. The CDR3 region has the DNA TGCGCCAGCAGCCGGGCCCGGGACACCCCTTGGGACACTGAAGCTTTCTTT. Its protein is CASSRARDTPWDTEAFF.

This chain joins TRBV5-4 and TRBJ2-7, with 13 bases that match TRBD2. The CDR3 extends over 15 amino acids. Per germline, CDR1 SGHNT and CDR2 YYREEE (reference sequence). Trimming removed 4 bases from V and 6 bases from J; junction bases left unmatched: 7. Here the CDR3 DNA reads TGTGCCAGCAGCAAGCCGGGACTAGCGGGAACCGAGCAGTACTTC. This codes for CASSKPGLAGTEQYF. Complete variable domain (other parts from reference TRBV5-4 and TRBJ2-7): ETGVTQSPTHLIKTRGQQVTLRCSSQSGHNTVSWYQQALGQGPQFIFQYYREEENGRGNFPPRFSGLQFPNYSSELNVNALELDDSALYLCASSKPGLAGTEQYFGPGTRLTVT.

This clone came up once. This chain joins TRBV19 and TRBJ2-1, with TRBD1 as a possible D gene (6 bases). Per germline, CDR1 LNHDA and CDR2 SQIVND (reference sequence). The CDR3 totals 13 residues. V lost 6 bases and J lost 8, with 14 bases in between. CDR3 nucleotides: TGTGCCAGTAGCCTAACCAGGGGTGATGAGCAGTTCTTC. Translating it yields CASSLTRGDEQFF.

Written as DNA, the CDR3 is TGTGCCAGCACTCCCCCGGGACTTTACAATGAGCAGTTCTTC. Protein product: CASTPPGLYNEQFF. V is TRBV28 and J is TRBJ2-1, with D tentatively TRBD2 (6 bases). V lost 7 bases and J lost 4, with 14 bases in between. The CDR3 spans 14 residues. Germline V gene sequence: CDR1 MDHEN, CDR2 SYDVKM.

This clone occurred a few times. The chain employs TRBV6-5 and TRBJ1-4; 7 nucleotides line up with TRBD1. The V gene end was trimmed by 0 bases and the J gene end by 6 bases; junction bases not matched to a gene: 4. The CDR3 spans 15 residues. Germline CDR1 is MNHEY and CDR2 is SVGAGI. The CDR3: CASSYSRQGHEKLFF. CDR3 sequence (DNA): TGTGCCAGCAGTTACTCGAGACAGGGTCATGAAAAACTGTTTTTT.

The rearrangement links TRBV7-9 to TRBJ2-2; D call uncertain. In germline, CDR1 is SEHNR, CDR2 FQNEAQ (reference sequence). CDR3 length: 14 residues. The ends were cut back, 1 base at V and 6 bases at J, with 9 bases in the middle. The CDR3 DNA follows: TGTGCCAGCAGCTTAGTCGTCCTATCCGGGGAGCTGTTTTTT. Translated, it gives CASSLVVLSGELFF.

The chain links TRBV4-2 to TRBJ2-3; the match to TRBD2 covers 14 bases. CDR3 length: 16 amino acids. The V and J ends lost 4 bases and 5 bases, in that order; junction bases with no gene match: 5. From germline, CDR1 is LGHNA and CDR2 YNFKEQ. CDR3 bases: TGTGCCAGCAGCCCTACGACTAGCGGGGGGGTAGATACGCAGTATTTT. It specifies CASSPTTSGGVDTQYF.

The chain recombines TRBV7-8 with TRBJ2-1; a possible D gene is TRBD2 (7 bases). V was clipped by 5 bases and J by 2 bases, with 19 bases between them. The CDR3 sequence is 17 residues long. The germline gives CDR1 SGHVS, CDR2 FQNEAQ. In DNA, the CDR3 is TGTGCCAGCAGCCCCTTCGGGGGCGGGGGCCCCTACAATGAGCAGTTCTTC. It yields the protein CASSPFGGGGPYNEQFF.